This T cell receptor (beta chain) comes out of a study of siplizumab effects on memory and regulatory T cells. Trimming pared 4 bases from V and 0 bases from J, leaving 15 bases between. Germline loops: CDR1 MGHDK, CDR2 SYGVNS. The CDR3 is 16 amino acids. Details on this clone: Antigen unknown.

Findings and caveats of the study: Researchers could not give a naive or memory phenotype to roughly 80-95% of proliferating CD4+ or CD8+ clones. Significant reduction of alloreactive sequences traceable to unstimulated CD4+ memory cells was observed with siplizumab.

Data came from immunoSEQ multiplex PCR; TCRdb stores just in-frame clones and leaves some out. The sample contains approximately 65,000 clones, around 79% of which appear only once. Sample: memory CD4+ T cells sorted from blood. The sequence derives from a human donor in good health. The chain links TRBV25-1 to TRBJ2-5; possibly TRBD2 for D (7 bases). The CDR3 DNA sequence: TGTGCCAGCAGTGGGGGGGGCACCTTTTACCAAGAGACCCAGTACTTC. Its translation is CASSGGGTFYQETQYF.